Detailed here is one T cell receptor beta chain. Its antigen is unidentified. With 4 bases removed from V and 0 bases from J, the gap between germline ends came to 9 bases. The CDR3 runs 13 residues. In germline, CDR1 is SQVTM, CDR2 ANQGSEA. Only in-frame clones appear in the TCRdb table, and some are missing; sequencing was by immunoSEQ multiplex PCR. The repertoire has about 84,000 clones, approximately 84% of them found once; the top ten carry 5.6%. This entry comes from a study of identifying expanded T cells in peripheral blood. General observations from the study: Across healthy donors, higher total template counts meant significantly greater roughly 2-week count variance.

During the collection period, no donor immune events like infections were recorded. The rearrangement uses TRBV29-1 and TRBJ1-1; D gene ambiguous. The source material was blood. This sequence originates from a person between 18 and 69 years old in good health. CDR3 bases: TGCAGCGTTGGATCTCTTCTGAACACTGAAGCTTTCTTT. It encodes CSVGSLLNTEAFF.